This TCR beta chain stems from a study of T-cell memory formation after mild COVID-19. Study results and limitations: Pre-infection memory held some responding clones, suggesting pre-existing cross-reactive T cells responded.

V lost 3 bases and J 0 bases, leaving 9 bases between the germline ends. CDR3 size: 15 residues. Per the germline V gene, CDR1 is SGHTA and CDR2 is FQGNSA. As regards this clonotype: The antigen remains undetermined.

MiXCR was run by TCRdb on the 5' RACE reads, yielding one entry per CDR3 protein. The profile shows some 310,000 distinct CDR3 sequences, approximately 22% of them singletons. V and J are TRBV7-2 and TRBJ1-3; a weak D match, TRBD1 (5 bases). The source is a man between 18 and 29 years old who had mild COVID-19 (a few samples of this study predate the infection). Cell type and time point are not known. Sequencing was performed on PBMCs or a T cell subset sorted from them (not recorded which). CDR3 DNA: TGTGCCAGCAGCTTTCGCAGGGTCTCTGGAAACACCATATATTTT. Its translation is CASSFRRVSGNTIYF.